These 13 T cell receptor beta chains originate from one sample sequenced in a study of T-cell memory formation after mild COVID-19. TCRdb ran MiXCR on the 5' RACE reads and lists one entry per CDR3 protein. The sample lists 60,000 to 65,000 distinct CDR3 sequences, about 9.4% seen once, with about 1.1% in the top ten. Sequencing was done on a sample of PBMCs or a T cell subset sorted from them (not recorded which). The receptor source for this set is a man aged 18 to 29 who had mild COVID-19 (a few samples of this study predate the infection). Cell type and time point are not known.

This clonotype was seen many times. The chain carries TRBV20-1 and TRBJ1-1, with D unresolved. The CDR3 length is 12 residues. The germline CDR1 and CDR2 sequences are DFQATT and SNEGSKA (reference sequence). V was pared by 2 bases and J by 1 base, with 5 bases between. CDR3 protein: CSARPQNTEAFF. The CDR3, as DNA: TGCAGTGCTAGACCACAGAACACTGAAGCTTTCTTT.

This clonotype was seen only a few times. The CDR3 here is CASSYAAGYNEQFF. The CDR3 DNA reads TGTGCCAGCAGTTACGCGGCGGGTTACAATGAGCAGTTCTTC. The gene calls are TRBV6-6 and TRBJ2-1, with D tentatively TRBD2 (5 bases). The V gene's germline CDR1 is MNHNY and CDR2 SVGAGI (reference sequence). The CDR3 runs 14 residues. V lost 2 bases, J lost 4 bases, and 9 bases lay in between.

This clonotype was seen only a few times. The chain uses TRBV7-2 and TRBJ2-2; TRBD1 aligns across 8 bases. The CDR3 has 20 residues. Germline V gene data show CDR1 as SGHTA and CDR2 as FQGNSA. V lost 0 bases, J lost 5 bases, and 17 bases stayed unmatched. The CDR3 bases are TGTGCCAGCAGCTTAGCGACCTCCGGGACAGGCATGATGAAAACCGGGGAGCTGTTTTTT. This encodes CASSLATSGTGMMKTGELFF. Full variable domain (rest looked up from reference TRBV7-2 and TRBJ2-2): GAGVSQSPSNKVTEKGKDVELRCDPISGHTALYWYRQSLGQGLEFLIYFQGNSAPDKSGLPSDRFSAERTGGSVSTLTIQRTQQEDSAVYLCASSLATSGTGMMKTGELFFGEGSRLTVL.

There are a few counts of this clonotype. This rearrangement joins TRBV27 to TRBJ2-7, with 8 nucleotides matching TRBD2. Unmatched junction bases numbered 5, after V lost 1 base and J lost 6 bases. The length of the CDR3 is 14 residues. CDR1 MNHEY and CDR2 SMNVEV come from the germline V gene (reference sequence). This CDR3 reads CASSLFGGDGEQYF. The DNA for the CDR3 is TGTGCCAGCAGTTTATTCGGGGGGGACGGCGAGCAGTACTTC.

This rearrangement joins TRBV29-1 to TRBJ2-3, with 8 bases identical to TRBD2. The J segment lost 3 bases and the V segment lost 1 base, leaving 0 bases of the junction unmatched. The CDR3 has 13 amino acids. Germline V CDR1 and CDR2: SQVTM, ANQGSEA. Written as DNA, the CDR3 is TGCAGCGTTGAAGGACTAGCGACAGATACGCAGTATTTT. Its translation: CSVEGLATDTQYF.

This clonotype was observed a few times. V gene TRBV20-1 combines with J gene TRBJ1-5; D call uncertain. This CDR3 has 14 amino acids. Germline V CDR1 and CDR2: DFQATT, SNEGSKA (reference sequence). V was clipped by 0 bases and J by 11 bases, with 17 bases between them. The CDR3 loop is CSARDGGAVGAQHF. The CDR3 DNA reads as TGCAGTGCTAGAGATGGTGGTGCGGTCGGGGCCCAGCATTTT.

This clonotype was found many times. J is TRBJ2-7 and V is TRBV6-2 or TRBV6-3; possibly TRBD1 for D (6 bases). V was pared by 7 bases and J by 0 bases, with 25 bases between. This CDR3 is 18 amino acids long. The germline gives CDR1 MNHEY, CDR2 SVGEGT. The CDR3 DNA sequence: TGTGCCAGCAACCAACCGACCAAACAGGGCACGAGCTCCTACGAGCAGTACGTC. It is translated as CASNQPTKQGTSSYEQYV.

The V call is TRBV5-1, the J call TRBJ1-1, with D maybe TRBD1 (5 bases). Germline CDR1 is SGHRS and CDR2 is YFSETQ. This CDR3 region has 15 residues. V shed 6 bases and J shed 4 bases, with 19 bases lying between them. DNA for the CDR3: TGCGCCAGCAACCCCGTCGGGGGAGGGGTCACTGAAGCTTTCTTT. Protein: CASNPVGGGVTEAFF.

This clonotype was recorded a few times. This sequence joins TRBV4-2 and TRBJ2-3; the match to TRBD2 covers 8 bases. This CDR3 is 12 amino acids long. V lost 4 bases to trimming and J lost 6 bases; unmatched junction nucleotides: 0. Looked up from germline, CDR1 is LGHNA and CDR2 is YNFKEQ. The CDR3 sequence is CASSPGGDTQYF. CDR3 sequence (DNA): TGTGCCAGCAGCCCGGGGGGGGATACGCAGTATTTT.

V usage is TRBV6-6 and J usage is TRBJ1-2; D may be TRBD1 (5 bases). The CDR3 is made up of 13 amino acids. V lost 4 bases to trimming and J lost 4 bases, with 10 bases between them. Per germline, CDR1 MNHNY and CDR2 SVGAGI (reference sequence). CDR3 in amino acids: CASSLGGTYGYTF. In nucleotides, the CDR3 is TGTGCCAGCAGTTTGGGGGGGACCTATGGCTACACCTTC.

The table lists this clonotype with many counts. DNA of the CDR3: TGTGCCAGCAGCCCCCAAGGTGGGACTGAAGCTTTCTTT. As protein: CASSPQGGTEAFF. This rearrangement joins TRBV4-2 to TRBJ1-1; the D is unclear. The CDR3 is 13 amino acids. Looked up from germline, CDR1 is LGHNA and CDR2 is YNFKEQ. Trimming took off 4 bases at V and 5 bases at J, with 11 bases between the two ends.

Ten or more counts support this clonotype. The chain employs TRBV7-2 and TRBJ2-3, with a possible D match to TRBD2 (5 bases). The germline V and J ends were trimmed by 5 bases and 2 bases, with 14 bases remaining between them. The CDR3 has 15 amino acids. Germline V gene sequence: CDR1 SGHTA, CDR2 FQGNSA. CDR3 in amino acids: CASSIPTSDTDTQYF. In DNA form, the CDR3 reads TGTGCCAGCAGCATACCTACTAGTGACACAGATACGCAGTATTTT.

This clonotype has just a few counts. The chain links TRBV6-6 to TRBJ2-3; 13 nucleotides match TRBD2. Looked up from germline, CDR1 is MNHNY and CDR2 is SVGAGI (reference sequence). The CDR3 consists of 18 residues. The V and J ends lost 2 bases and 10 bases, in that order; junction bases with no gene match: 15. In DNA form, the CDR3 reads TGTGCCAGCAGTTACGAGGGACTAGCGGGGTTCGTCCTAGTTCCGCAGTATTTT. Translation gives CASSYEGLAGFVLVPQYF.